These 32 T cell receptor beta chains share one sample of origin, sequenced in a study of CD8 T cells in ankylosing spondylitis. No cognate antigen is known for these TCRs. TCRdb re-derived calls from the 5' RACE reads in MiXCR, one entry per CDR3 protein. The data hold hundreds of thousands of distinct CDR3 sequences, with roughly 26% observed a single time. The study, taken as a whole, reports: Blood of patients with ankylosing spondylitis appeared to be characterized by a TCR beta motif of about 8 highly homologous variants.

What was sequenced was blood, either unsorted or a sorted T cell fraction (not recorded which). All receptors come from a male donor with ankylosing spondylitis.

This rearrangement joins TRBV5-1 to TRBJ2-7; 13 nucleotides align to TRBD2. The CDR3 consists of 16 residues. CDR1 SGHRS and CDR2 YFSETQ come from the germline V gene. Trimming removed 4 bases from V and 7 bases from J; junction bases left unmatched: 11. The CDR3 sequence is CASSPGLAGATREQYV. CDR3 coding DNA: TGCGCCAGCAGCCCCGGACTAGCGGGAGCCACGAGGGAGCAGTACGTC.

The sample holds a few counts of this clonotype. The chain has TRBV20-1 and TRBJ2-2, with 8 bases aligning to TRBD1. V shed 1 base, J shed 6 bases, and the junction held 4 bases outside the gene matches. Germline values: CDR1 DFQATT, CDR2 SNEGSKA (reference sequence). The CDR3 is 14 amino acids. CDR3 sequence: CSARGQGAAGELFF. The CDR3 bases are TGCAGTGCTAGAGGGCAGGGGGCCGCCGGGGAGCTGTTTTTT.

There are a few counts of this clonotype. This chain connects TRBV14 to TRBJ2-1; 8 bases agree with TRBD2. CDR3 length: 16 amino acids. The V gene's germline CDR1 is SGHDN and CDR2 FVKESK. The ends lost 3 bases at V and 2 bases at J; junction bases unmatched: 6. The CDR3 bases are TGTGCCAGCAGCCACGGGCTAGCGGGTACCTACAATGAGCAGTTCTTC. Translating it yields CASSHGLAGTYNEQFF.

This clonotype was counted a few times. CDR3 nucleotide sequence: TGTGCCAGCAGCCAAGACGTCGTTTCCGTAGCTTTCTTT. This codes for CASSQDVVSVAFF. V is TRBV3-1 and J is TRBJ1-1; D gene ambiguous. Germline lookup yields CDR1 LGHDT and CDR2 YNNKEL (reference sequence). Trimming removed 0 bases from V and 10 bases from J, with 12 bases in between. CDR3 length equals 13 residues.

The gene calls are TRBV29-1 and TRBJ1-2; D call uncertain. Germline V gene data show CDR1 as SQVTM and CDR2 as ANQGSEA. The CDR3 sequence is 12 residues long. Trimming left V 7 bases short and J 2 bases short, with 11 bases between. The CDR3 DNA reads TGCAGCGACGGAATGGGGAACTATGGCTACACCTTC. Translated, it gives CSDGMGNYGYTF.

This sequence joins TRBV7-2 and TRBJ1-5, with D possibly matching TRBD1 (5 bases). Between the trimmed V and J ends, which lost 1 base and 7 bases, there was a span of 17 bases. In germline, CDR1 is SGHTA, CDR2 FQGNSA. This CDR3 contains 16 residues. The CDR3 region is CASSLEASGDGQPQHF. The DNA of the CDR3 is TGTGCCAGCAGCTTAGAGGCTTCGGGGGACGGGCAGCCCCAGCATTTT.

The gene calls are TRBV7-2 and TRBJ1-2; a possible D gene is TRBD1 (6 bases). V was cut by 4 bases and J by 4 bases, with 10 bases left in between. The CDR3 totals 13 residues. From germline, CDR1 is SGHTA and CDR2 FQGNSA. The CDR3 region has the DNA TGTGCCAGCAGCTCAGGGGCCTTCTATGGCTACACCTTC. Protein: CASSSGAFYGYTF.

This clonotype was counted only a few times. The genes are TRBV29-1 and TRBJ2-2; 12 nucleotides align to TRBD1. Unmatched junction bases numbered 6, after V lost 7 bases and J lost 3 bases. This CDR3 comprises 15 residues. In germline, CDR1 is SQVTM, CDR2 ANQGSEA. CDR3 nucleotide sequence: TGCAGCGGGGGGGGACAGGGGGCGGACACCGGGGAGCTGTTTTTT. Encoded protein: CSGGGQGADTGELFF.

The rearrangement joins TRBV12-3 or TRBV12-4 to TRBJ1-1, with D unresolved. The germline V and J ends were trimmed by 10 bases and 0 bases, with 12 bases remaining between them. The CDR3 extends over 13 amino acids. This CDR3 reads CATEAAMNTEAFF. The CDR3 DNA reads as TGTGCCACGGAGGCGGCTATGAACACTGAAGCTTTCTTT.

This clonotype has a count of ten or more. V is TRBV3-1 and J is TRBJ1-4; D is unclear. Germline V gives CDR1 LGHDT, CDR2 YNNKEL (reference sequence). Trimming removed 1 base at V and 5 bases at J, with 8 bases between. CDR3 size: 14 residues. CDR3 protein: CASSQGATNEKLFF. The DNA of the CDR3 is TGTGCCAGCAGCCAAGGTGCCACGAATGAAAAACTGTTTTTT.

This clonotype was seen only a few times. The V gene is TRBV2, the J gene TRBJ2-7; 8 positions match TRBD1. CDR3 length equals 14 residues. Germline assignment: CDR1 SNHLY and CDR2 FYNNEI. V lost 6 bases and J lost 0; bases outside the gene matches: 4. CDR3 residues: CASRATGGSYEQYF. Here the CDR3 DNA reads TGTGCCAGCAGGGCCACAGGGGGCTCCTACGAGCAGTACTTC. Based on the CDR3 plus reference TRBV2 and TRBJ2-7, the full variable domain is EPEVTQTPSHQVTQMGQEVILRCVPISNHLYFYWYRQILGQKVEFLVSFYNNEISEKSEIFDDQFSVERPDGSNFTLKIRSTKLEDSAMYFCASRATGGSYEQYFGPGTRLTVT.

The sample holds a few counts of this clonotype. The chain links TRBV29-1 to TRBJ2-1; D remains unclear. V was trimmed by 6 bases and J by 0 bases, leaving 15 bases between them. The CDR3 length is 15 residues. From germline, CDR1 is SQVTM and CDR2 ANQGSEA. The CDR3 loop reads CSVNGANPSYNEQFF. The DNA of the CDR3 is TGCAGCGTCAACGGTGCGAATCCCTCCTACAATGAGCAGTTCTTC.

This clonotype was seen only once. The CDR3 DNA is TGTGCCAGCTCACCGGCCGGCGCCCAATCTGGAAACACCATATATTTT. This translates into CASSPAGAQSGNTIYF. This rearrangement joins TRBV18 to TRBJ1-3; D gene ambiguous. This CDR3 has 16 amino acids. Germline CDR1 KGHSH, CDR2 LQKENI. The V end was cut by 3 bases, the J end by 1 base, with 13 bases between.

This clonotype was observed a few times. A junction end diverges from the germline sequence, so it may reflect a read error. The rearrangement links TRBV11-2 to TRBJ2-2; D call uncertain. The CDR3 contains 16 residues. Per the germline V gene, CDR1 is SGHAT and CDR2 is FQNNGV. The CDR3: CASRLGLTLDTGELFF. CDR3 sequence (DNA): TGTGCCAGCAGGTTAGGGCTAACTCTGGACACCGGGGAGCTGTTTTTT.

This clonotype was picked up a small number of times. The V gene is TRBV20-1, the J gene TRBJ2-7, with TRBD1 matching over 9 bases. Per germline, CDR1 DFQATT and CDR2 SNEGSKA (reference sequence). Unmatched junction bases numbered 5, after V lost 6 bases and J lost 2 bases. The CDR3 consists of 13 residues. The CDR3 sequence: CSAHRGRAYEQYF. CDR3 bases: TGCAGTGCCCACAGGGGGCGGGCCTACGAGCAGTACTTC.

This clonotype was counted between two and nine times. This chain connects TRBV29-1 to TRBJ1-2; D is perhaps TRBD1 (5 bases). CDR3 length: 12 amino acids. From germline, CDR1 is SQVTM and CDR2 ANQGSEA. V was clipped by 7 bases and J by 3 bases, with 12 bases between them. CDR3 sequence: CSATPGYYGYTF. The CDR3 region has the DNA TGCAGCGCCACCCCAGGGTACTATGGCTACACCTTC.

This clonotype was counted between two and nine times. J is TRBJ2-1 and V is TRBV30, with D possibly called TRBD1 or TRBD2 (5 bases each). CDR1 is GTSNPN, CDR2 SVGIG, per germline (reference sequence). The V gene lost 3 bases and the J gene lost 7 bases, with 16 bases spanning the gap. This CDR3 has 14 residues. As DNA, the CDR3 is TGTGCCTGGAGAGACCACGGGGCGAAGAATGAGCAGTTCTTC. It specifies CAWRDHGAKNEQFF.

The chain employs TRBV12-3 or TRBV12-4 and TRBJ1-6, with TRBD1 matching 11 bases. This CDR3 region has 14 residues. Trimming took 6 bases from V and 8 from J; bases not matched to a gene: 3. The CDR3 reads CASRRTGGHSPLHF. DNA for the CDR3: TGTGCCAGCAGGAGGACAGGGGGCCATTCACCCCTCCACTTT.

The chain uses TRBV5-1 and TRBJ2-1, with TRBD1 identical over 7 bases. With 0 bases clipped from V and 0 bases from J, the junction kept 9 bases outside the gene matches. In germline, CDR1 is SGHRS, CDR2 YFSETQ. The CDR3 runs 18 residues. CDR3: CASSLGVRTGRSYNEQFF. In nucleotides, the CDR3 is TGCGCCAGCAGCTTGGGAGTCAGGACAGGCCGCTCCTACAATGAGCAGTTCTTC.

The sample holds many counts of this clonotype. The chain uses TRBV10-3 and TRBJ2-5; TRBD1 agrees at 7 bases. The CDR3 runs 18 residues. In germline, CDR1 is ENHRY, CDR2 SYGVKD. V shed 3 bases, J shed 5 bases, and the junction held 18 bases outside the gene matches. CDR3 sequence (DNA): TGTGCCATCAGTGACAACAGGGGCCTCACTGGCCTGGGCGAGACCCAGTACTTC. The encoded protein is CAISDNRGLTGLGETQYF.

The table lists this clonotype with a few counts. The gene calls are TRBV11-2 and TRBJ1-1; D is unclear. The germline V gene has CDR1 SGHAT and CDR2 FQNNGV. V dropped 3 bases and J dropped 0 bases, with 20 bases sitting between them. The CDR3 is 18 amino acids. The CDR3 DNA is TGTGCCAGCAGCTTCCGCGTATTTGGGTTTGGGTTGAACACTGAAGCTTTCTTT. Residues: CASSFRVFGFGLNTEAFF. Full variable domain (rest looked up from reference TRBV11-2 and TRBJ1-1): EAGVAQSPRYKIIEKRQSVAFWCNPISGHATLYWYQQILGQGPKLLIQFQNNGVVDDSQLPKDRFSAERLKGVDSTLKIQPAKLEDSAVYLCASSFRVFGFGLNTEAFFGQGTRLTVV.

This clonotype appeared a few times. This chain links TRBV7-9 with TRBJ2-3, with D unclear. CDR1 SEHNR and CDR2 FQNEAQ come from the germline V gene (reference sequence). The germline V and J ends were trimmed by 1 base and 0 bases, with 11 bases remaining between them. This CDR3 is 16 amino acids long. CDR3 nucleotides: TGTGCCAGCAGCTTAGGGTCCAGCGCGAGCACAGATACGCAGTATTTT. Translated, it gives CASSLGSSASTDTQYF.

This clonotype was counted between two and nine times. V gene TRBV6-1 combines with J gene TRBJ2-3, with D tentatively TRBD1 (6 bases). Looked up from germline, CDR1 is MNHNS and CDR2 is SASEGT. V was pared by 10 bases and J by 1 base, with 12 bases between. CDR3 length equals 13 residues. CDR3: CAIRQDGTDTQYF. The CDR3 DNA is TGTGCCATACGACAGGATGGCACAGATACGCAGTATTTT.

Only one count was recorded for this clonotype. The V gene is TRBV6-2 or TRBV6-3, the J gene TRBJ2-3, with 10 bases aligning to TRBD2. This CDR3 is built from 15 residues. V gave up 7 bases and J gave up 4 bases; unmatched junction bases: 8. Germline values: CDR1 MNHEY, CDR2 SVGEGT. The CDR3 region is CASIESSGRADTQYF. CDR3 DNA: TGTGCCAGCATTGAGTCCAGCGGGAGGGCAGATACGCAGTATTTT.

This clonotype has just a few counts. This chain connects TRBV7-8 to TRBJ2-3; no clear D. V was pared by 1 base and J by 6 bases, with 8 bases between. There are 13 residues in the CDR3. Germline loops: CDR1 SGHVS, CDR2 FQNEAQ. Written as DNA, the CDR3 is TGTGCCAGCAGCTTAGGCCCGGTGGATACGCAGTATTTT. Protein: CASSLGPVDTQYF.

Here the CDR3 reads CASKLRTLNIQYF. The CDR3 DNA is TGTGCCAGCAAGTTAAGGACTTTAAACATTCAGTACTTC. The chain has TRBV2 and TRBJ2-4, with D perhaps TRBD2 (5 bases). Germline CDR1 reads SNHLY; CDR2 reads FYNNEI. V was shortened by 7 bases and J by 6 bases, with 13 bases between the two germline ends. This CDR3 spans 13 amino acids.

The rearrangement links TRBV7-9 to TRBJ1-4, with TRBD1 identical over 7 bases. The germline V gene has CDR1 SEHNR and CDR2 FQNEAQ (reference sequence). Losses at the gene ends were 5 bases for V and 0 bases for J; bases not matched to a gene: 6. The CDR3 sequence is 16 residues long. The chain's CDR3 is CASSPRGTATNEKLFF. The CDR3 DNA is TGTGCCAGCAGCCCGAGAGGGACAGCAACTAATGAAAAACTGTTTTTT.

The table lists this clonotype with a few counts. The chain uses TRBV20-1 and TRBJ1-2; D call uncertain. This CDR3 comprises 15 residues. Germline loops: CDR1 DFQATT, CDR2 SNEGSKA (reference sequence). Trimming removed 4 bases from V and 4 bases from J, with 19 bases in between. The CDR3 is CSATPGRRRGYGYTF. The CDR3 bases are TGCAGTGCTACCCCGGGCAGGCGGCGGGGCTATGGCTACACCTTC.

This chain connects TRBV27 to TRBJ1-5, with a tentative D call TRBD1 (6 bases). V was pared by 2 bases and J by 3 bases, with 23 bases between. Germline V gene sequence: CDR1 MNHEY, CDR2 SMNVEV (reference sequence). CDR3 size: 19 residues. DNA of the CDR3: TGTGCCAGCAGTTTAGGGCTTGTACCGTGGGGGGCTGACAATCAGCCCCAGCATTTT. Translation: CASSLGLVPWGADNQPQHF.

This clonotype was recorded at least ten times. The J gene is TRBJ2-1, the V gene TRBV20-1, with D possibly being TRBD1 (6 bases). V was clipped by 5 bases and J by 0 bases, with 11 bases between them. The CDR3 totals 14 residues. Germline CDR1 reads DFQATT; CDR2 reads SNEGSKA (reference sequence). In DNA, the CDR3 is TGCAGTGCTTCTAGGGGGAGCTCCTACAATGAGCAGTTCTTC. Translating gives CSASRGSSYNEQFF.

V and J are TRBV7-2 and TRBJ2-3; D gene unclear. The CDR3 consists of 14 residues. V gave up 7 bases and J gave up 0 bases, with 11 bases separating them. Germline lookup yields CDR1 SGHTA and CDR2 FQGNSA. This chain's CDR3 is CASTLRTSTDTQYF. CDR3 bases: TGTGCCAGCACCCTGCGCACAAGCACAGATACGCAGTATTTT.

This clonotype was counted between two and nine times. CDR3 residues: CSGRDRGTADTQYF. CDR3 bases: TGCAGTGGTAGGGACAGGGGGACCGCAGATACGCAGTATTTT. J is TRBJ2-3 and V is TRBV20-1, with TRBD1 matching 11 bases. The V and J ends lost 7 bases and 4 bases, in that order; junction bases with no gene match: 7. The CDR3 is made up of 14 amino acids. The V gene's germline CDR1 is DFQATT and CDR2 SNEGSKA (reference sequence).